The 19 T cell receptor beta chains below all came from one sample that was sequenced in a study of T cell responses to AZD1222 COVID-19 vaccine. Sequencing used immunoSEQ multiplex PCR; TCRdb keeps in-frame clones, though not all of them. The sample yields 150,000 to 200,000 clones, about 92% seen once. The source material was peripheral blood, sampled on day 0 of AZD1222 vaccination. Receptors originate from an adult in good health.

This clone has a handful of counts. The chain joins TRBV7-2 to TRBJ1-1; D possibly corresponds to TRBD1 (5 bases). The V gene lost 1 base and the J gene lost 7 bases, with 16 bases spanning the gap. Germline V CDR1 and CDR2: SGHTA, FQGNSA. The length of the CDR3 is 15 residues. CDR3 nucleotide sequence: TGTGCCAGCAGCTTAGTGGCAGGGAGGCTCAGTGAAGCTTTCTTT. Protein sequence: CASSLVAGRLSEAFF. Supplemented by reference TRBV7-2 and TRBJ1-1, the full variable domain reads GAGVSQSPSNKVTEKGKDVELRCDPISGHTALYWYRQSLGQGLEFLIYFQGNSAPDKSGLPSDRFSAERTGGSVSTLTIQRTQQEDSAVYLCASSLVAGRLSEAFFGQGTRLTVV.

This clone was counted only a few times. This sequence joins TRBV19 and TRBJ2-5, with a possible D match to TRBD1 (5 bases). Trimming removed 5 bases at V and 5 bases at J, with 21 bases between. Germline V lookup: CDR1 LNHDA, CDR2 SQIVND (reference sequence). This CDR3 has 16 residues. In DNA, the CDR3 is TGTGCCAGTAGTCCTTATTACCAACCGACAGACGAGACCCAGTACTTC. Translated: CASSPYYQPTDETQYF.

The rearrangement links TRBV5-1 to TRBJ1-4; D not certain. Germline loops: CDR1 SGHRS, CDR2 YFSETQ. The V end lost 4 bases, the J end lost 8 bases, and 12 bases lay between the germline ends. This CDR3 spans 13 amino acids. The CDR3 loop is CASSLGSGEKLFF. The CDR3 nucleotides are TGCGCCAGCAGCCTCGGAAGCGGGGAAAAACTGTTTTTT.

The chain joins TRBV7-9 to TRBJ2-7; no clear D gene. V gave up 4 bases and J gave up 5 bases, with 12 bases separating them. Germline V gives CDR1 SEHNR, CDR2 FQNEAQ (reference sequence). The CDR3 loop spans 13 amino acids. CDR3 in DNA: TGTGCCAGCAGCTCCTGGACCACGCACGAGCAGTACTTC. Residues: CASSSWTTHEQYF.

This clone has a single count. The sample carries other DNA sequences with the same CDR3. The CDR3 spells CASSLGGGNQPQHF. For the CDR3, the DNA is TGTGCCAGCAGCTTAGGAGGGGGCAATCAGCCCCAGCATTTT. V and J are TRBV7-9 and TRBJ1-5, with TRBD1 as a possible D gene (5 bases). Between the trimmed V and J ends, which lost 1 base and 2 bases, there was a span of 6 bases. Germline V lookup: CDR1 SEHNR, CDR2 FQNEAQ (reference sequence). There are 14 residues in the CDR3.

In this sample, this clone turned up once. The CDR3 protein is CASSQAGTSTDTQYF. The DNA of the CDR3 is TGTGCCAGCAGCCAAGCAGGGACTAGCACAGATACGCAGTATTTT. This rearrangement joins TRBV3-1 (or the pseudogene TRBV3-2) to TRBJ2-3; TRBD2 is a possible D gene (6 bases). V lost 1 base, J lost 0 bases, and 8 bases lay in between. The CDR3 totals 15 residues. Germline V gene lookup returns CDR1 LGHDT and CDR2 YNNKEL (reference sequence).

This chain connects TRBV10-3 to TRBJ1-3, with no clear D. The CDR3 spans 12 residues. V was shortened by 9 bases and J by 2 bases, with 8 bases between the two germline ends. The germline V gene has CDR1 ENHRY and CDR2 SYGVKD. DNA for the CDR3: TGTGCCATAGGAAGTGCTGGAAACACCATATATTTT. It is translated as CAIGSAGNTIYF.

The rearrangement uses TRBV5-4 and TRBJ1-2, with TRBD1 matching 9 bases. Losses at the gene ends were 2 bases for V and 2 bases for J; bases not matched to a gene: 4. CDR3 length: 15 amino acids. Germline lookup yields CDR1 SGHNT and CDR2 YYREEE (reference sequence). CDR3 region: CASSFPGTGNYGYTF. The CDR3 bases are TGTGCCAGCAGCTTTCCCGGGACAGGGAACTATGGCTACACCTTC.

The rearrangement links TRBV4-3 to TRBJ1-4; D gene unclear. The germline V gene has CDR1 LGHNA and CDR2 YSLEER. The V gene lost 0 bases and the J gene lost 8 bases, with 19 bases spanning the gap. This CDR3 is built from 17 residues. DNA for the CDR3: TGCGCCAGCAGCCAAGATCTTAGCAGATCCTTCGGAGAAAAACTGTTTTTT. Translated, it gives CASSQDLSRSFGEKLFF.

This clone appeared many times. V is TRBV3-1 (or the pseudogene TRBV3-2) and J is TRBJ1-2; D perhaps matches TRBD1 (6 bases). V was pared by 0 bases and J by 3 bases, with 17 bases between. Germline CDR1 LGHDT, CDR2 YNNKEL (reference sequence). The CDR3 length is 17 residues. In DNA, the CDR3 is TGTGCCAGCAGCCAAGAAGAGGCCGGGACATATTACTATGGCTACACCTTC. Amino acid sequence: CASSQEEAGTYYYGYTF.

This clone was counted a single time. This rearrangement joins TRBV28 to TRBJ2-7; D is undetermined. The germline V and J ends were trimmed by 8 bases and 0 bases, with 8 bases remaining between them. Germline values: CDR1 MDHEN, CDR2 SYDVKM. CDR3 length: 12 residues. The CDR3 DNA sequence: TGTGCCAGCGGAAGAGGCTCCTACGAGCAGTACGTC. Protein product: CASGRGSYEQYV.

V gene TRBV18 combines with J gene TRBJ2-5; D is ambiguous. CDR3 length: 12 residues. V dropped 0 bases and J dropped 1 base, with 0 bases sitting between them. The germline CDR1 and CDR2 sequences are KGHSH and LQKENI. The CDR3 sequence: CASSPPQETQYF. The CDR3 DNA follows: TGTGCCAGCTCACCACCCCAAGAGACCCAGTACTTC.

The chain employs TRBV21-1 and TRBJ2-5; no DNA check was done on the table's D call, TRBD2. TRBV21-1 is recorded as a pseudogene. The CDR3 contains 20 residues. The DNA of the CDR3 is TGTGCCAGCAGCAAAGTGGGCATTGGAGGGTTTGCACCAACTTTAGAGACCCAGTACTTC. This gives the protein CASSKVGIGGFAPTLETQYF.

The chain couples TRBV30 to TRBJ2-5; D gene unclear. CDR3 length: 11 amino acids. Germline-derived CDR1 and CDR2 are GTSNPN and SVGIG (reference sequence). Trimming cost V 2 bases and J 4 bases, with 5 bases left between them. The CDR3 loop reads CAWSYGETQYF. As DNA, the CDR3 is TGTGCCTGGAGTTATGGAGAGACCCAGTACTTC. Full variable domain (remainder filled in from reference TRBV30 and TRBJ2-5): SQTIHQWPATLVQPVGSPLSLECTVEGTSNPNLYWYRQAAGRGLQLLFYSVGIGQISSEVPQNLSASRPQDRQFILSSKKLLLSDSGFYLCAWSYGETQYFGPGTRLLVL.

Here the CDR3 DNA reads TGTGCCAGCAGCGTCGACAGGGGAGGTGAGACCCAGTACTTC. Its protein product is CASSVDRGGETQYF. This sequence joins TRBV11-2 and TRBJ2-5, with 8 nucleotides matching TRBD1. The trim removed 5 bases at V and 5 bases at J, leaving 7 bases unmatched. The CDR3 has 14 amino acids. Germline CDR1 is SGHAT and CDR2 is FQNNGV.

The chain employs TRBV6-4 and TRBJ1-1; 7 bases are a match to TRBD1. J gave up 5 bases and V 6 bases, and 6 bases lay outside the gene matches. CDR1 is MRHNA and CDR2 is SNTAGT in the germline V gene. The CDR3 is made up of 13 amino acids. The CDR3 coding sequence is TGTGCCAGCAGCCTCAACAGGGGAACTGAAGCTTTCTTT. Residues: CASSLNRGTEAFF.

The chain combines TRBV5-1 with TRBJ2-3, with D unresolved. This CDR3 is 14 amino acids long. V lost 3 bases to trimming and J lost 2 bases, with 10 bases between them. Germline values: CDR1 SGHRS, CDR2 YFSETQ. CDR3 region: CASSWPTDTDTQYF. The CDR3 nucleotides read TGCGCCAGCAGCTGGCCCACGGACACAGATACGCAGTATTTT.

The chain joins TRBV10-3 to TRBJ2-2; D is possibly TRBD2 (6 bases). Trimming stripped 7 bases from V and 0 bases from J, with 15 bases between. Germline V gives CDR1 ENHRY, CDR2 SYGVKD. This CDR3 contains 16 residues. The CDR3 DNA sequence: TGTGCCATCACGTCTAGCGCAGCCTCGAACACCGGGGAGCTGTTTTTT. It yields the protein CAITSSAASNTGELFF.

In the case of this clone: The sample contains more than one DNA sequence encoding this CDR3. CDR3 coding DNA: TGTGCCAGTAGTATCCAGGGGCCTTATGGCTACACCTTC. It codes for CASSIQGPYGYTF. The rearrangement links TRBV19 to TRBJ1-2, with D maybe TRBD1 (6 bases). Germline V gives CDR1 LNHDA, CDR2 SQIVND (reference sequence). The V end was cut by 3 bases, the J end by 5 bases, with 10 bases between. The CDR3 sequence is 13 residues long.